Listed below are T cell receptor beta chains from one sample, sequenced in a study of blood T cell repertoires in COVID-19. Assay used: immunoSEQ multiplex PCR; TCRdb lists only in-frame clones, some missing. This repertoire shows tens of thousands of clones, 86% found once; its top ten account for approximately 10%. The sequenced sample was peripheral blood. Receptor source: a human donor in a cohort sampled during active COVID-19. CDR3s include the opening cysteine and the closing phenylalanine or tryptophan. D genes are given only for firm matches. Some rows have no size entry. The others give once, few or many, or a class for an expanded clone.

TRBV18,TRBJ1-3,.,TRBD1,CASSPRRTGEGSGNTIYF,TGTGCCAGCTCACCACGTCGGACAGGAGAGGGCTCTGGAAACACCATATATTTT
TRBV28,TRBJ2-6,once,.,CASSWATGANVLTF,TGTGCCAGCAGTTGGGCAACTGGGGCCAACGTCCTGACTTTC
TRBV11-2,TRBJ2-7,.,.,CASSLNSGEWDF,TGTGCCAGCAGCTTAAACTCGGGAGAATGGGACTTC
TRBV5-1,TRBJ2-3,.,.,CASSIGLVSTDTQYF,TGCGCCAGCAGCATTGGACTGGTATCAACCGATACGCAGTATTTT
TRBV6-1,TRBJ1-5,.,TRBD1,CASSDLDRGDQPQHF,TGTGCCAGCAGTGACCTAGACAGGGGTGATCAGCCCCAGCATTTT
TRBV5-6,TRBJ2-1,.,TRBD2,CASSFWGLADNEQFF,TGTGCCAGCAGCTTTTGGGGTCTAGCGGACAATGAGCAGTTCTTC
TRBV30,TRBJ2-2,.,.,CAVGREGTGELFF,TGTGCCGTGGGGCGAGAAGGTACCGGGGAGCTGTTTTTT
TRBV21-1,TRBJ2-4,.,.,CASSKDEGAGQSTSENIQYF,TGTGCCAGCAGCAAAGATGAGGGGGCGGGACAGTCAACCTCGGAAAACATTCAGTACTTC
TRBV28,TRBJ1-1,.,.,CASSLIQVSGEAFF,TGTGCCAGCAGTTTAATACAGGTGTCTGGTGAAGCTTTCTTT
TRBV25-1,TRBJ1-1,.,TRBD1,CASRETGVGTEAFF,TGTGCCAGCAGGGAGACAGGGGTAGGGACTGAAGCTTTCTTT
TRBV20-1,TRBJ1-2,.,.,CSAREGLFPTF,TGCAGTGCAAGAGAGGGCCTATTCCCCACTTTC